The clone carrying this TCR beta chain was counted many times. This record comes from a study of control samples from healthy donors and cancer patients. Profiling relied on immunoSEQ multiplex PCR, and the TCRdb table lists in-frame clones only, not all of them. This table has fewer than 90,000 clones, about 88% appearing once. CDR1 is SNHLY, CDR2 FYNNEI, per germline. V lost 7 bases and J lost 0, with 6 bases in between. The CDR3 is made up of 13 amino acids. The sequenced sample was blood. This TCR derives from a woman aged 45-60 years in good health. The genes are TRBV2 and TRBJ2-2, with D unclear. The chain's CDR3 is CASIPANTGELFF. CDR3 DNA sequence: TGTGCCAGCATCCCCGCGAACACCGGGGAGCTGTTTTTT.